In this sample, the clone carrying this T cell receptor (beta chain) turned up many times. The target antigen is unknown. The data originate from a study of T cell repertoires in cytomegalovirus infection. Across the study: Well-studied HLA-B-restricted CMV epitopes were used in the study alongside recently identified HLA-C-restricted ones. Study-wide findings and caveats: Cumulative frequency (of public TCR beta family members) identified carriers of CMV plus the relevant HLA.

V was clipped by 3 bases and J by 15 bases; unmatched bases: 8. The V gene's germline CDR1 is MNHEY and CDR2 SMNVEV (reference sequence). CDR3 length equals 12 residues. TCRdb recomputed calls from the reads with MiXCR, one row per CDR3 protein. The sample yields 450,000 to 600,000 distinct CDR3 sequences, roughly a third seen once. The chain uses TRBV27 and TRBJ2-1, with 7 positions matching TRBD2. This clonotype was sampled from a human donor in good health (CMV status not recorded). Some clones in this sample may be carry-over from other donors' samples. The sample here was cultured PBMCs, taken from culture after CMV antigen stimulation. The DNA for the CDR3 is TGTGCCAGCAGTTTGGGGACTACCCCGTCGTTCTTC. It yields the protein CASSLGTTPSFF.